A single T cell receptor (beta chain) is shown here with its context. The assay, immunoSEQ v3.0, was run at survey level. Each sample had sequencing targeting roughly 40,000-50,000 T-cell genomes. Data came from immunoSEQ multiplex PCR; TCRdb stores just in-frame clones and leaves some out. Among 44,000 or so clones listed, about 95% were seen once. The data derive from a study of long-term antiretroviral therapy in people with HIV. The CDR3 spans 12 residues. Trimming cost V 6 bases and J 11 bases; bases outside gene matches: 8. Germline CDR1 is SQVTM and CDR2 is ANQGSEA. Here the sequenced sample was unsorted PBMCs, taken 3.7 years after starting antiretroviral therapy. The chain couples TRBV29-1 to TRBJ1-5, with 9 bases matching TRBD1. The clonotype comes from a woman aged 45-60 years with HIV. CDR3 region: CSVGGQGGSQHF. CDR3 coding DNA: TGCAGCGTCGGGGGACAGGGTGGGTCCCAGCATTTT.